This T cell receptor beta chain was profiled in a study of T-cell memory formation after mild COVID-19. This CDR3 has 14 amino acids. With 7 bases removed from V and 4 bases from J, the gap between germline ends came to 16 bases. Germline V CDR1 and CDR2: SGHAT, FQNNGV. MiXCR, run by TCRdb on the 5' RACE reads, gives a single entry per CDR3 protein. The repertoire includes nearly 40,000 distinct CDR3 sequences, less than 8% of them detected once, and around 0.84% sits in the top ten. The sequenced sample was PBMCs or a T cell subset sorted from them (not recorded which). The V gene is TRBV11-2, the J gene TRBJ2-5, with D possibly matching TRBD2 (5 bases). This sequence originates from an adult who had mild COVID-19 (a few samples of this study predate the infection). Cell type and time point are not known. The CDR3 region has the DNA TGTGCCAGCAATCCGCGAGGGTCCAGAGAGACCCAGTACTTC. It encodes CASNPRGSRETQYF.